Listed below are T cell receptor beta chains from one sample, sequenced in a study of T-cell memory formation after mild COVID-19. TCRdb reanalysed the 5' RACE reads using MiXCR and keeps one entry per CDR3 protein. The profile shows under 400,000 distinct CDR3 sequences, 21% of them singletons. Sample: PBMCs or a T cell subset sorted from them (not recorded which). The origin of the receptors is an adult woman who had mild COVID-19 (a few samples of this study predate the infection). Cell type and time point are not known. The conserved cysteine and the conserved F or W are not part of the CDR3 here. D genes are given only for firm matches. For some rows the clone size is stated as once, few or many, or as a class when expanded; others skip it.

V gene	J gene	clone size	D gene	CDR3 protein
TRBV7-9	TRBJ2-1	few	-	ASSFTQGEQF
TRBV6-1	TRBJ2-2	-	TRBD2	ASSPWGGGTGELF
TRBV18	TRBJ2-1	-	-	ASSLQGTRPEF
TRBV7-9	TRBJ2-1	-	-	ASSLMGINEQF
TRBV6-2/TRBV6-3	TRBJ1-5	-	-	ASSYSGSLNQPQH
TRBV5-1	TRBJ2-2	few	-	ASSLGAPTGELF
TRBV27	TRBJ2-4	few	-	ASREWGIQY
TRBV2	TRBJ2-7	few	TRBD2	ASSGKAGGGEQY
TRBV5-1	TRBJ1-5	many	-	ASSFLDSNQPQH
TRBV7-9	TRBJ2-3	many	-	ASSSGSSTDTQY
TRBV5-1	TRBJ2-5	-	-	ASSLEVRQETQY
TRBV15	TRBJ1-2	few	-	ATSREEFGQRYYGYT
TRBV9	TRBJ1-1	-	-	ASSGKGTLHTEAF
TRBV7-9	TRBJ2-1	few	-	ASRIGSAGLINEQF
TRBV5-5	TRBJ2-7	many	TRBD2	ASSLATSGTYEQY
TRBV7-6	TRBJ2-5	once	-	ASSLVRRGETQY
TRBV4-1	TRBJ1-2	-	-	ASSQSSGTEYGYT
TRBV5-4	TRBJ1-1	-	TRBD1	ASSSRDREAF
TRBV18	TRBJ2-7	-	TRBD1	ASSPTTGTVTGQY
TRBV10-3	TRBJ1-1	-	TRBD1	AITAQGARTNTEAF
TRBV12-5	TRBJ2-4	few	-	ASGLVYGSTVTKNIQY
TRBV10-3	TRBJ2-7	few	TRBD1	AISAKDRGYEQY
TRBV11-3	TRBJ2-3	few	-	ASSNGYTDTQY
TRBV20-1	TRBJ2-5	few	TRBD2	SAPTTSGAQETQY
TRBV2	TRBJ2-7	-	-	ASSELVVGASYEQY
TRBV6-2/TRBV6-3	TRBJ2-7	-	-	ASTPGVGRSSYEQY
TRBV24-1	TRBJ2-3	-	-	ATSDFTGSTDTQY
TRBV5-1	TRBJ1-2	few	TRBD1	ASSSNRGYGYT
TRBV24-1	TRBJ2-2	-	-	ATSDRRQFWNTGELF
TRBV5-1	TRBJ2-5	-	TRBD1	ASSLEQGAWGETQY
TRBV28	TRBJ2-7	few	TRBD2	ASSLLTSGALEQY
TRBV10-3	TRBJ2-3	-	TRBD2	AIGAGGPYDTQY
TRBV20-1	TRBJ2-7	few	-	SVPDPTHYEQY
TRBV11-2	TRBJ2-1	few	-	ASSLDLWGGNVNEQF
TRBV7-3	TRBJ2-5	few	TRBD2	ASSSLAGDETQY
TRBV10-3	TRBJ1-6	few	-	AIRDGDSPLH
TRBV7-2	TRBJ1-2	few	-	ASSPQGGNGNYGYT
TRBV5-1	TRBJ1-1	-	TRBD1	ASNRDRGRTEAF
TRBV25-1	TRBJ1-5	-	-	ASRRKALGNSNQPQH
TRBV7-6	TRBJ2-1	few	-	ASSFRGLSYNEQF
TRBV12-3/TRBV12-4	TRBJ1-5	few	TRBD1	ASSIDRAWGPQH
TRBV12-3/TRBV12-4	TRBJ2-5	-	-	AISLVRLKQETQY